This TCR beta chain was obtained from a study of identical twins. Each donor (without exception) was a healthy Caucasian. Germline V lookup: CDR1 MDHEN, CDR2 SYDVKM. V was shortened by 4 bases and J by 7 bases, with 19 bases between the two germline ends. This CDR3 has 16 amino acids. Template switching created a universal primer site, and the cDNA included unique molecular identifiers. TCRdb called the 5' RACE reads again in MiXCR, with one record for every CDR3 protein. The sample holds about 720,000 distinct CDR3 sequences, 8.6% seen once. These data were also reused for a study on yellow fever vaccine responses in identical twins. This second study says: Among the twins, the vaccine T cell response reportedly seemed partly convergent and partly personalized.

The TCR originated in a young woman in good health. The gene calls are TRBV28 and TRBJ2-2; D could derive from TRBD1 or TRBD2 (5 bases each). What was sequenced was PBMCs. The CDR3 is CASSSYRDVSYGELFF. For the CDR3, the DNA is TGTGCCAGCAGTTCTTACCGGGACGTAAGCTACGGGGAGCTGTTTTTT.